These T cell receptor beta chains were read from a single sample in a study of shared clonotypes between healthy human individuals. TCRdb keeps only in-frame clones here, not all; method: immunoSEQ multiplex PCR. Of more than 400,000 clones listed, 60% to 80% are singletons. Sequences were obtained from PBMCs. Receptor source: a middle-aged woman in good health. Some clones in this sample may be carry-over from other donors' samples. Each CDR3 is given with its conserved first and last residue. A D gene is named only where the DNA matches it firmly. A row's size may be missing; if present it is once, few, many or a size class.

j_call v_call d_call clone_size cdr3_nt cdr3_aa
TRBJ2-5 TRBV18 TRBD2 . TGTGCCAGCTCACCACCGGTTAGCGGGAACCAAGAGACCCAGTACTTC CASSPPVSGNQETQYF
TRBJ1-4 TRBV15 . . TGTGCCACCGGAGTAACAGGAGGGACAACTAATGAAAAACTGTTTTTT CATGVTGGTTNEKLFF
TRBJ2-3 TRBV5-1 TRBD2 . TGCGCCAGCAGCTTGGGCGCTGCTAGCGGGGGCGGGGATACGCAGTATTTT CASSLGAASGGGDTQYF
TRBJ2-1 TRBV18 TRBD2 . TGTGCCAGCTCAAGTAGCGGGAACTATGGTGAGCAGTTCTTC CASSSSGNYGEQFF
TRBJ1-1 TRBV7-2 . . TGTGCCAGCAGCTCTAGGGGGGGCTTAGAAGCTTTCTTT CASSSRGGLEAFF
TRBJ2-7 TRBV30 . . TGTGCCTGGAGTTATCCGGGAGCAGCCTACGAGCAGTACTTC CAWSYPGAAYEQYF
TRBJ2-7 TRBV21-1 . . TGTGCCAGCAGCAGAGGGGGACAGGCCTCCTACGAGCAGTACTTC CASSRGGQASYEQYF
TRBJ2-5 TRBV30 . . TGTGCCTGGAGTCCCACGACAGGGAGGCCATCGGAGACCCAGTACTTC CAWSPTTGRPSETQYF
TRBJ2-5 TRBV11-2 TRBD1 . TGTGCCAGCAGCTCACCGGGACAGCGTCTGAAGACCCAGTACTTC CASSSPGQRLKTQYF
TRBJ1-2 TRBV15 TRBD1 . TGTGCCACCAGCATTCAGGGGGCCACTAACTATGGCTACACCTTC CATSIQGATNYGYTF
TRBJ1-5 TRBV27 . . TGTGCCAGCAGTCAAAGCAATCAGCCCCAGCATTTT CASSQSNQPQHF
TRBJ1-2 TRBV28 TRBD1 . TGTGCCAGCAGTTCCCCCGGGACAGGGCACTATGGCTACACCTTC CASSSPGTGHYGYTF
TRBJ2-1 TRBV19 . . TGTGCCAGTACCCCCCAGTTGTCCGGTGAGCAGTTCTTC CASTPQLSGEQFF
TRBJ2-5 TRBV9 . . TGTGCCAGCAGCGTAGGCTCCGGGGCCACGGAGACCCAGTACTTC CASSVGSGATETQYF
TRBJ2-1 TRBV7-9 TRBD2 few TGTGCCAGCAGTCGTTGGGCGGGAGTGTCCTACAATGAGCAGTTCTTC CASSRWAGVSYNEQFF
TRBJ2-5 TRBV18 . . TGTGCCAGCTCACCACCGGCGGAGACCCAGTACTTC CASSPPAETQYF
TRBJ1-5 TRBV28 . . TGTGCCAGCAGTTTCTCCGGAACAGGGTATCAGCCCCAGCATTTT CASSFSGTGYQPQHF
TRBJ1-2 TRBV2 . . TGTGCCAGCAGTGCCCTGGGTAGGGAAATCTATGGCTACACCTTC CASSALGREIYGYTF
TRBJ2-2 TRBV7-6 . . TGTGCCAGCAGCTTAGAAACTTCGAACACCGGGGAGCTGTTTTTT CASSLETSNTGELFF
TRBJ1-3 TRBV15 . . TGTGCCACCAGCAGAGATCAGGGCCCTGGAAACACCATATATTTT CATSRDQGPGNTIYF
TRBJ1-1 TRBV5-4 TRBD1 . TGTGCCAGCAGCTGGACAGGGGGCGAGACTGAAGCTTTCTTT CASSWTGGETEAFF
TRBJ1-2 TRBV30 . once TGTGCCTGGAGCCTAGACGACTATGGCCACACCTTC CAWSLDDYGHTF
TRBJ1-1 TRBV28 . . TGTGCCAGCAGTTCCCCTCACAGGGCGAACACTGAAGCTTTCTTT CASSSPHRANTEAFF
TRBJ2-1 TRBV18 . . TGTGCCAGCTCACCATCCGGGGACCCCTACAATGAGCAGTTCTTC CASSPSGDPYNEQFF